This T cell receptor (beta chain) is from a study of T cell responses to AZD1222 COVID-19 vaccine. Comments on this clone: As yet, its antigen is unknown.

Findings of the study overall: Unmutated variant regions reportedly attract nearly half of all spike-specific TCRs. Baseline testing showed seropositivity in only a handful of AZD1222 recipients. Donors were largely white British and mainly female; clonal diversity was possibly underestimated.

Sequencing was performed with immunoSEQ multiplex PCR; in TCRdb, only in-frame clones are kept and a portion is missing. This table holds around 75,000 clones, more than 75% found once. The sample here was peripheral blood, taken on day 0 of AZD1222 vaccination. The receptor's source is an adult in good health.

The DNA of the CDR3 is TGTGCCAGTAGTGATCGGGGACAGGGCAGCGGCTACACCTTC. The encoded protein is CASSDRGQGSGYTF. The V call is TRBV19, the J call TRBJ1-2; 9 nucleotides line up with TRBD1. V gave up 5 bases and J gave up 8 bases; unmatched junction bases: 9. Germline V gene lookup returns CDR1 LNHDA and CDR2 SQIVND (reference sequence). CDR3 size: 14 residues.